This is a list of T cell receptor beta chains from one sample in a study of T-cell memory formation after mild COVID-19. One entry per CDR3 protein, called by TCRdb with MiXCR from the 5' RACE reads. The table lists fewer than 650,000 distinct CDR3 sequences, about 20% of them singletons. The specimen was PBMCs or a T cell subset sorted from them (not recorded which). The receptors here all came from an adult woman who had mild COVID-19 (a few samples of this study predate the infection). Cell type and time point are not known. The CDR3 runs from the conserved cysteine through the conserved F or W. D genes are given only for firm matches. A row's size may be missing; if present it is once, few, many or a size class.

>TRBJ2-5|TRBV20-1|.|.
TGCAGTGCTAGGTCTCCACAGCAAGAGACCCAGTACTTC
CSARSPQQETQYF
>TRBJ2-2|TRBV4-3|.|few
TGCGCCAGCAGCCAAGATTTGCGACGGGCAGTAGACACCGGGGAGCTGTTTTTT
CASSQDLRRAVDTGELFF
>TRBJ2-5|TRBV6-2/TRBV6-3|TRBD2|.
TGTGCCAGCAGCCGACCGGGACTAGGAGAGACCCAGTACTTC
CASSRPGLGETQYF
>TRBJ2-1|TRBV12-5|TRBD2|few
TGTGCTAGTGGTTTGGTAGACCGGGGGGTGTCCTACAATGAGCAGTTCTTC
CASGLVDRGVSYNEQFF
>TRBJ2-5|TRBV10-3|.|.
TGTGCCATCAGTGACTCCAGGGACGGGAAGACCCAGTACTTC
CAISDSRDGKTQYF
>TRBJ2-2|TRBV6-1|TRBD2|once
TGTGCCAGCAGCTATAGCGGGAAGAACACCGGGGAGCTGTTTTTT
CASSYSGKNTGELFF
>TRBJ2-2|TRBV29-1|TRBD1|.
TGCAGCGCGGGACAGATACTCACCGGGGAGCTGTTTTTT
CSAGQILTGELFF
>TRBJ2-1|TRBV19|TRBD2|medium-sized
TGTGCCAGTAGTCTTCGGACTAGATCGGATGAGCAGTTCTTC
CASSLRTRSDEQFF
>TRBJ1-1|TRBV5-4|.|.
TGTGCCAGCAGCTCGGGGCTTGACAGGCTAAACACTGAAGCTTTCTTT
CASSSGLDRLNTEAFF
>TRBJ1-1|TRBV19|.|.
TGTGCCAGTCTCTTTAATGCCAGGGACACTGAAGCTTTCTTT
CASLFNARDTEAFF
>TRBJ2-5|TRBV20-1|.|.
TGCAGTGCTAGAGAGGGGCGGAAAGAGACCCAGTACTTC
CSAREGRKETQYF
>TRBJ1-2|TRBV5-1|.|few
TGCGCCAGCAGGCGGGATCCTGGGGATCATGGCTACACCTTC
CASRRDPGDHGYTF
>TRBJ2-1|TRBV20-1|TRBD2|.
TGCAGTGCTAGAGTCCCTGGTAGCGGGAGGATTTTTGAGCAGTTCTTC
CSARVPGSGRIFEQFF
>TRBJ2-2|TRBV24-1|TRBD2|.
TGTGCCACCAGCGGGACTAGCGTATACACCGGGGAGCTGTTTTTT
CATSGTSVYTGELFF
>TRBJ2-1|TRBV7-7|TRBD2|.
TGTGCTAGCAGCTTAGCGATAGCGGGGTCCAGCGGTGAGCAGTTCTTC
CASSLAIAGSSGEQFF
>TRBJ2-1|TRBV20-1|.|.
TGCAGTGCTAGTCCCCGGGGCCCCTACAATGAGCAGTTCTTC
CSASPRGPYNEQFF
>TRBJ1-1|TRBV27|.|many
TGTGCCAGCAAAACAGCCGAGAGGAACACTGAAGCTTTCTTT
CASKTAERNTEAFF
>TRBJ2-5|TRBV5-1|.|many
TGCGCCAGCAGCCCCGGGACGGTCCAAGAGACCCAGTACTTC
CASSPGTVQETQYF
>TRBJ1-5|TRBV10-3|.|many
TGTGCCATCAGTGAGTCCCAAAATCAGCCCCAGCATTTT
CAISESQNQPQHF
>TRBJ2-5|TRBV4-1|.|few
TGCGCCAGCAGACGACTAGACAGGGTGCAGGAGACCCAGTACTTC
CASRRLDRVQETQYF
>TRBJ1-1|TRBV6-1|.|.
TGTGCCAGCGGCGATAGAGCGGGGCTAAAGGGCACTGAAGCTTTCTTT
CASGDRAGLKGTEAFF
>TRBJ2-3|TRBV7-3|.|few
TGTGCCAGCAGCTTACTAGAGGAAGATACGCAGTATTTT
CASSLLEEDTQYF
>TRBJ2-5|TRBV5-1|.|many
TGCGCCAGCAGCTTAGGTACAGGGACAGAGACCCAGTACTTC
CASSLGTGTETQYF
>TRBJ2-5|TRBV5-1|TRBD1|few
TGCGCCAGCAGCTTTCGACAGGGAGCACCCAGGGACCAAGAGACCCAGTACTTC
CASSFRQGAPRDQETQYF
>TRBJ2-3|TRBV12-3/TRBV12-4|TRBD2|few
TGTGCCAGCAGTCACCCGGGACTAGCGGGGTCCTTCCCCGTCCCAGATACGCAGTATTTT
CASSHPGLAGSFPVPDTQYF
>TRBJ1-4|TRBV6-5|.|.
TGTGCCAGCCGTAGTTTGAGTGGAGTAGATTATGAAAAACTGTTTTTT
CASRSLSGVDYEKLFF
>TRBJ2-1|TRBV28|TRBD2|few
TGTGCCAGCACGCCAGCGGGAGATTTCAATGAGCAGTTCTTC
CASTPAGDFNEQFF
>TRBJ2-5|TRBV19|.|.
TGTGCCAGTAGCAACTCCCACGGAACCCAAGAGACCCAGTACTTC
CASSNSHGTQETQYF
>TRBJ1-1|TRBV5-1|.|.
TGCGCCAGCAGCTTGGAACCGGCCGGCGGTGAAGCTTTCTTT
CASSLEPAGGEAFF
>TRBJ2-5|TRBV7-6|TRBD2|few
TGTGCCAGCAGCTTGGCTTCAGCGGGAGCACAAGAGACCCAGTACTTC
CASSLASAGAQETQYF
>TRBJ2-3|TRBV15|.|.
TGTGCCACCAGCAGCCCCGGGACTAGCACAGATACGCAGTATTTT
CATSSPGTSTDTQYF
>TRBJ2-7|TRBV5-6|TRBD2|.
TGTGCCAGCAGCTTACCGGGACTAGCGGGAGTATCGTGGAGGGAGCAGTACTTC
CASSLPGLAGVSWREQYF
>TRBJ2-2|TRBV7-2|.|few
TGTGCCAGCAGCCCCCAGATCGGTCTGGGAGCCGGGGAGCTGTTTTTT
CASSPQIGLGAGELFF
>TRBJ2-3|TRBV20-1|.|few
TGCAGTGCTAGAGAGGGTAGCGTCTACACAGATACGCAGTATTTT
CSAREGSVYTDTQYF
>TRBJ2-7|TRBV18|TRBD2|.
TGTGCCAGCTCACCGCCGCCCGGGAAGCGGGGGAGGAACGAGCAGTACTTC
CASSPPPGKRGRNEQYF
>TRBJ2-7|TRBV2|TRBD1|.
TGTGCCAGCAGTGAACGGACAGGGAATGTCTTC
CASSERTGNVF
>TRBJ1-5|TRBV7-2|.|many
TGTGCCAGCAGCACTAGGGCAGGCAATCAGCCCCAGCATTTT
CASSTRAGNQPQHF
>TRBJ2-7|TRBV20-1|.|.
TGCAGTGCTAGTCCCCGTGGGCGCGAGGAGGGGCAGTACTTC
CSASPRGREEGQYF
>TRBJ2-7|TRBV7-6|TRBD1|.
TGTGCCAGCAGCGCCGGACAGGGTTCCCACGAGCAGTACTTC
CASSAGQGSHEQYF
>TRBJ2-3|TRBV29-1|.|once
TGCAGCGGGCACCCAGCGCAGGGCACAGATACGCAGTATTTT
CSGHPAQGTDTQYF
>TRBJ1-1|TRBV12-3/TRBV12-4|.|.
TGTGCCAGCAGTTTAGCGGGACAACCTAACACTGAAGCTTTCTTT
CASSLAGQPNTEAFF
>TRBJ1-1|TRBV5-1|.|.
TGCGCCAGCAGCTCGGGGATGGGGGCAATTTTGGGCACTGAAGCTTTCTTT
CASSSGMGAILGTEAFF
>TRBJ2-2|TRBV7-9|TRBD2|few
TGTGCCAGCAGCCAAGTGAAGCGGGAAAAGATCGGGGAGCTGTTTTTT
CASSQVKREKIGELFF
>TRBJ2-5|TRBV7-2|TRBD2|once
TGTGCCAGCAGTGGCGGGAGGCAAGAGACCCAGTACTTC
CASSGGRQETQYF
>TRBJ1-5|TRBV12-3/TRBV12-4|.|.
TGTGCCAGCAGTCATCCTACTAGCAATCAGCCCCAGCATTTT
CASSHPTSNQPQHF
>TRBJ1-1|TRBV5-1|TRBD1|few
TGCGCCAGCAGCTCCACAGGGGTGATCACTGAAGCTTTCTTT
CASSSTGVITEAFF
>TRBJ1-4|TRBV6-4|TRBD1|once
TGTGCCAGCAGACACAGGGGGCAAGAAAAACTGTTTTTT
CASRHRGQEKLFF
>TRBJ1-6|TRBV4-1|.|once
TGCGCCAGCAGCCAAGATCGGACACCTCTCCACTTT
CASSQDRTPLHF
>TRBJ2-7|TRBV5-6|TRBD1|.
TGTGCCAGCAGCTTTGAGTCGACAGGGATCTACGAGCAGTACTTC
CASSFESTGIYEQYF
>TRBJ2-1|TRBV6-2/TRBV6-3|.|few
TGTGCCAGCGGGAACAATGAGCAGTTCTTC
CASGNNEQFF